These 17 T cell receptor beta chains came from one sample sequenced in a study of blood T cell repertoires in COVID-19. Measured with immunoSEQ multiplex PCR; TCRdb has only the in-frame clones, and not every one. This sample has 180,000 or so clones, with 80% to 90% found just once. Sample: peripheral blood. The receptor source for this set is a man aged 55 to 70 with acute or convalescent COVID-19.

The genes are TRBV5-1 and TRBJ1-4; no clear D. Looked up from germline, CDR1 is SGHRS and CDR2 is YFSETQ. This CDR3 comprises 14 residues. With 1 base removed from V and 7 bases from J, the gap between germline ends came to 11 bases. The CDR3 protein is CASSLYGVREKLFF. As DNA, the CDR3 is TGCGCCAGCAGCTTGTACGGGGTCCGTGAAAAACTGTTTTTT. The full variable domain, in which reference TRBV5-1 and TRBJ1-4 provide the parts outside the CDR3, is KAGVTQTPRYLIKTRGQQVTLSCSPISGHRSVSWYQQTPGQGLQFLFEYFSETQRNKGNFPGRFSGRQFSNSRSEMNVSTLELGDSALYLCASSLYGVREKLFFGSGTQLSVL.

This clone occurred once. The chain links TRBV7-3 to TRBJ2-7; TRBD2 might be the D (6 bases). This CDR3 is 15 amino acids long. Germline loops: CDR1 SGHTA, CDR2 FQGTGA. V dropped 1 base and J dropped 3 bases, with 13 bases sitting between them. The CDR3 loop is CASSLMPGEIYEQYF. CDR3 DNA: TGTGCCAGCAGCTTAATGCCGGGAGAGATCTACGAGCAGTACTTC.

The chain carries TRBV9 and TRBJ2-5; 8 nucleotides match TRBD2. Germline V gene sequence: CDR1 SGDLS, CDR2 YYNGEE. J lost 4 bases, V lost 4 bases, and 3 bases had no gene match. This CDR3 has 13 amino acids. As DNA, the CDR3 is TGTGCCAGCAGCCTAGGACTAGCAGAGACCCAGTACTTC. This sequence encodes CASSLGLAETQYF.

This chain joins TRBV19 and TRBJ2-2, with 7 bases fitting TRBD1. The V segment lost 7 bases and the J segment 1 base; nucleotides outside the gene matches: 3. This CDR3 comprises 14 residues. Germline CDR1 reads LNHDA; CDR2 reads SQIVND (reference sequence). Here the CDR3 reads CASTRTGNTGELFF. In DNA form, the CDR3 reads TGTGCCAGTACCCGGACAGGGAACACCGGGGAGCTGTTTTTT.

The V and J genes are TRBV5-4 and TRBJ2-7; maybe TRBD2 (6 bases). Trimming removed 4 bases from V and 5 bases from J, with 16 bases in between. CDR1 is SGHNT and CDR2 is YYREEE in the germline V gene (reference sequence). The length of the CDR3 is 14 residues. The CDR3 loop reads CASSPSRDFNEQYF. Here the CDR3 DNA reads TGTGCCAGCAGCCCGAGTAGGGACTTTAACGAGCAGTACTTC.

The chain links TRBV11-3 to TRBJ2-1; D gene ambiguous. V shed 0 bases and J shed 10 bases, with 10 bases lying between them. The germline gives CDR1 SGHNT, CDR2 YENEEA. CDR3 length: 13 residues. The CDR3 region is CASSLETGDEQFF. CDR3 in DNA: TGTGCCAGCAGCTTAGAGACTGGAGACGAGCAGTTCTTC.

In DNA, the CDR3 is TGTGCCAGCAGTTTTCTGGCCTTCACCACTGAAGCTTTCTTT. This translates into CASSFLAFTTEAFF. The rearrangement links TRBV27 to TRBJ1-1; D is uncertain. The length of the CDR3 is 14 residues. Germline V gene lookup returns CDR1 MNHEY and CDR2 SMNVEV (reference sequence). V gave up 3 bases and J gave up 4 bases, with 12 bases separating them.

This clone was found once. The CDR3 reads CASSPGPGGIYGYTF. In DNA, the CDR3 is TGTGCCAGCAGCCCAGGGCCCGGGGGAATCTATGGCTACACCTTC. The chain carries TRBV3-1 (or the pseudogene TRBV3-2) and TRBJ1-2, with D possibly being TRBD1 (5 bases). V was pared by 4 bases and J by 4 bases, with 16 bases between. This CDR3 has 15 residues. Germline CDR1 reads LGHDT; CDR2 reads YNNKEL (reference sequence).

The chain uses TRBV6-6 and TRBJ2-1, with TRBD1 as a possible D gene (5 bases). CDR3 length: 14 residues. Germline CDR1 MNHNY, CDR2 SVGAGI (reference sequence). Trimming took off 0 bases at V and 9 bases at J, with 12 bases between the two ends. This chain's CDR3 is CASSYSNWGGEQFF. The CDR3 coding sequence is TGTGCCAGCAGTTACTCGAACTGGGGCGGTGAGCAGTTCTTC.

Remarks on this clone: One end of the junction is discordant with germline, which a read error may explain. V and J are TRBV28 and TRBJ1-1; TRBD1 matches 8 bases. Germline CDR1 reads MDHEN; CDR2 reads SYDVKM. The CDR3 consists of 14 residues. The CDR3 coding sequence is TGTGCCAGCAGCTCGACAGGGGTGAAGACTGAAGCTTTCTTT. Protein: CASSSTGVKTEAFF.

The chain combines TRBV6-5 with TRBJ1-2; D remains unclear. V was pared by 2 bases and J by 0 bases, with 7 bases between. Germline V gene lookup returns CDR1 MNHEY and CDR2 SVGAGI. The CDR3 loop spans 14 amino acids. CDR3 DNA: TGTGCCAGCAGTTACGGGCAGCCTAACTATGGCTACACCTTC. Residues: CASSYGQPNYGYTF.

In this sample, this clone turned up a few times. The gene calls are TRBV28 and TRBJ1-4; 7 nucleotides line up with TRBD1. The germline gives CDR1 MDHEN, CDR2 SYDVKM. The CDR3 sequence is 16 residues long. Trimming at V came to 5 bases and at J to 2 bases, leaving 8 bases not matched to a gene. This CDR3 is CASSPRQGGTNEKLFF. The CDR3 region has the DNA TGTGCCAGCAGTCCCCGACAGGGCGGGACTAATGAAAAACTGTTTTTT.

The rearrangement joins TRBV5-4 to TRBJ1-6, with 10 bases lining up with TRBD1. This CDR3 has 18 amino acids. V was pared by 3 bases and J by 2 bases, with 8 bases of the junction left unmatched. Germline V lookup: CDR1 SGHNT, CDR2 YYREEE (reference sequence). CDR3 bases: TGTGCCAGCAGCTCGGGACAGGGGAGGGGAACCTATAATTCACCCCTCCACTTT. Translating gives CASSSGQGRGTYNSPLHF.

The chain links TRBV28 to TRBJ1-6; D may be TRBD1 (5 bases). The CDR3 is 14 amino acids. The V gene's germline CDR1 is MDHEN and CDR2 SYDVKM. V shed 9 bases and J shed 10 bases, with 19 bases lying between them. CDR3 residues: CASFHRDFKSPLHF. The CDR3 region has the DNA TGTGCCAGTTTTCACCGGGACTTCAAGTCACCCCTCCACTTT.

The genes are TRBV24-1 and TRBJ2-3; 7 bases align to TRBD1. The length of the CDR3 is 17 residues. Germline V gene lookup returns CDR1 KGHDR and CDR2 SFDVKD. J was trimmed by 0 bases and V by 5 bases; bases with no gene match: 10. CDR3 loop: CATSGGQKLSSTDTQYF. For the CDR3, the DNA is TGTGCCACCAGTGGGGGACAGAAACTATCTAGCACAGATACGCAGTATTTT.

This chain connects TRBV10-3 to TRBJ1-5; 7 bases match TRBD1. Trimming removed 6 bases from V and 3 bases from J; junction bases left unmatched: 8. Looked up from germline, CDR1 is ENHRY and CDR2 is SYGVKD. The CDR3 consists of 15 residues. CDR3 nucleotide sequence: TGTGCCATCAGGGCGGGAGGGGGCTCCAATCAGCCCCAGCATTTT. Amino acid sequence: CAIRAGGGSNQPQHF.

The rearrangement links TRBV5-8 to TRBJ1-1; unclear D gene. V lost 8 bases and J lost 3, with 17 bases in between. CDR1 SGHTS and CDR2 YDEGEE come from the germline V gene. The CDR3 consists of 14 residues. CDR3: CARAEYVRYTEAFF. In nucleotides, the CDR3 is TGTGCCAGGGCCGAGTACGTGAGGTACACTGAAGCTTTCTTT.